Following are 31 T cell receptor beta chains from one sample sequenced in a study of T-cell memory formation after mild COVID-19. One entry per CDR3 protein, called by TCRdb with MiXCR from the 5' RACE reads. This sample carries 300,000 to 350,000 distinct CDR3 sequences, approximately 12% of them seen once, and the ten largest clones take over 20%. Sequenced sample: PBMCs or a T cell subset sorted from them (not recorded which). These receptors came from a man between 18 and 29 years old who had mild COVID-19 (a few samples of this study predate the infection). Cell type and time point are not known.

The chain employs TRBV7-2 and TRBJ2-7; D is unclear. Per germline, CDR1 SGHTA and CDR2 FQGNSA. Trimming cost V 6 bases and J 5 bases, with 11 bases left between them. The CDR3 is made up of 12 amino acids. The CDR3 reads CASSPALDEQYF. The DNA for the CDR3 is TGTGCCAGCAGTCCGGCTCTGGACGAGCAGTACTTC.

V gene TRBV7-9 combines with J gene TRBJ2-7; possible D gene TRBD2, 7 bases. CDR3 length: 14 residues. V lost 5 bases and J 0 bases, leaving 11 bases between the germline ends. Germline V gene sequence: CDR1 SEHNR, CDR2 FQNEAQ (reference sequence). The CDR3: CASSHGGPSYEQYF. The CDR3 nucleotides read TGTGCCAGCAGCCACGGGGGGCCCTCCTACGAGCAGTACTTC.

This clonotype occurred a few times. The chain combines TRBV28 with TRBJ2-7; D is uncertain. This CDR3 has 12 residues. CDR1 is MDHEN, CDR2 SYDVKM, per germline. Trimming shortened V by 2 bases and J by 7 bases, and 9 bases separated the two germline ends. In DNA, the CDR3 is TGTGCCAGCAGTTTAGGCCCAGCTGAGCAGTACGTC. It is translated as CASSLGPAEQYV.

The table lists this clonotype with a few counts. The V call is TRBV5-1, the J call TRBJ2-1; TRBD2 is a possible D gene (7 bases). The germline V gene encodes CDR1 SGHRS and CDR2 YFSETQ. Between the trimmed V and J ends, which lost 2 bases and 2 bases, there was a span of 11 bases. There are 15 residues in the CDR3. Here the CDR3 reads CASSFAGAPYNEQFF. CDR3 coding DNA: TGCGCCAGCAGCTTCGCGGGGGCCCCCTACAATGAGCAGTTCTTC.

The rearrangement links TRBV4-3 to TRBJ2-7, with D tentatively TRBD2 (6 bases). The CDR3 length is 12 residues. The germline CDR1 and CDR2 sequences are LGHNA and YSLEER. The V gene lost 6 bases and the J gene lost 6 bases, with 12 bases spanning the gap. CDR3 in amino acids: CASREEEGEQYV. The CDR3 DNA reads TGCGCCAGCAGGGAAGAGGAGGGCGAGCAGTACGTC.

This clonotype showed up many times. The rearrangement links TRBV7-6 to TRBJ2-3; D might be TRBD1 or TRBD2, each matching 6 bases. Trimming removed 1 base at V and 2 bases at J, with 10 bases between. Germline loops: CDR1 SGHVS, CDR2 FNYEAQ. The CDR3 runs 15 residues. CDR3 bases: TGTGCCAGCAGCTTAGTGGAGGGGGTCACAGATACGCAGTATTTT. Protein product: CASSLVEGVTDTQYF.

CDR3 nucleotide sequence: TGTGCCAGCAGCCTTACCTGGACGGGGGCAAACTATGGCTACACCTTC. It codes for CASSLTWTGANYGYTF. The gene calls are TRBV5-6 and TRBJ1-2; maybe TRBD1 (6 bases). Deletions cut 4 bases from V and 2 bases from J, with 18 bases between. The CDR3 has 16 residues. CDR1 is SGHDT and CDR2 is YYEEEE in the germline V gene.

This clonotype has a handful of counts. This chain links TRBV6-2 or TRBV6-3 with TRBJ2-1; D is unclear. The germline V gene has CDR1 MNHEY and CDR2 SVGEGT. The CDR3 is 14 residues long. The V end lost 0 bases, the J end lost 12 bases, and 15 bases lay between the germline ends. In nucleotides, the CDR3 is TGTGCCAGCAGTTACTCGAATCTGGGGATATCGCAGTTCTTC. This gives the protein CASSYSNLGISQFF.

In this sample, this clonotype turned up a few times. The chain carries TRBV7-3 and TRBJ2-5, with a possible D match to TRBD2 (6 bases). The CDR3 is 13 residues long. The ends were cut back, 4 bases at V and 7 bases at J, with 13 bases in the middle. Looked up from germline, CDR1 is SGHTA and CDR2 is FQGTGA. The CDR3 here is CASSSPGGATQYF. The CDR3 DNA sequence: TGTGCCAGCAGCTCCCCCGGAGGGGCGACCCAGTACTTC. Full variable domain (missing parts from reference TRBV7-3 and TRBJ2-5): GAGVSQTPSNKVTEKGKYVELRCDPISGHTALYWYRQSLGQGPEFLIYFQGTGAADDSGLPNDRFFAVRPEGSVSTLKIQRTERGDSAVYLCASSSPGGATQYFGPGTRLLVL.

This chain uses TRBV10-3 with TRBJ1-4; TRBD1 aligns across 7 bases. CDR1 ENHRY and CDR2 SYGVKD come from the germline V gene. CDR3 size: 17 residues. V shed 10 bases and J 5 bases; nucleotides not matched to a gene: 19. CDR3 DNA sequence: TGTGCCACGACGGATTTCGACAGGGCGAACTCGAATGAAAAACTGTTTTTT. Protein product: CATTDFDRANSNEKLFF.

This clonotype was seen many times. The chain uses TRBV7-3 and TRBJ1-1; D ambiguous. Trimming pared 3 bases from V and 1 base from J, leaving 3 bases between. Germline V CDR1 and CDR2: SGHTA, FQGTGA. This CDR3 is built from 12 residues. The DNA of the CDR3 is TGTGCCAGCAGCTTTGGGAACACTGAAGCTTTCTTT. Amino acids: CASSFGNTEAFF.

The table lists this clonotype with a few counts. The chain couples TRBV28 to TRBJ2-2, with D uncertain. The CDR3 sequence is 14 residues long. V was clipped by 4 bases and J by 6 bases, with 12 bases between them. Germline-derived CDR1 and CDR2 are MDHEN and SYDVKM. The CDR3 bases are TGTGCCAGCAGTTCTCAACCCATTTCCGGGGAGCTGTTTTTT. It encodes CASSSQPISGELFF.

In this sample, this clonotype turned up a few times. The V and J genes are TRBV3-1 and TRBJ1-1, with a possible D match to TRBD1 (5 bases). Trimming shortened V by 0 bases and J by 4 bases, and 12 bases separated the two germline ends. Germline assignment: CDR1 LGHDT and CDR2 YNNKEL (reference sequence). The CDR3 loop spans 15 amino acids. CDR3 sequence reads: CASSQDGGRGTEAFF. For the CDR3, the DNA is TGTGCCAGCAGCCAAGATGGGGGGAGAGGCACTGAAGCTTTCTTT.

This clonotype was found a few times. The chain employs TRBV4-1 and TRBJ2-2, with 7 bases aligning to TRBD2. The CDR3 runs 16 residues. The trim removed 6 bases at V and 5 bases at J, leaving 12 bases unmatched. Germline V gives CDR1 MGHRA, CDR2 YSYEKL. CDR3: CASSPLGGGRTGELFF. The DNA of the CDR3 is TGCGCCAGCAGTCCCCTGGGGGGGGGTAGGACCGGGGAGCTGTTTTTT.

The table lists this clonotype with many counts. The chain couples TRBV3-1 to TRBJ1-2; D not resolved. Germline assignment: CDR1 LGHDT and CDR2 YNNKEL (reference sequence). This CDR3 comprises 14 residues. V was cut by 4 bases and J by 5 bases, with 14 bases left in between. The CDR3 spells CASSPTGPSYGYTF. Here the CDR3 DNA reads TGTGCCAGCAGCCCAACCGGCCCGTCGTATGGCTACACCTTC.

CDR3 sequence reads: CASSQDHIYEQYF. The CDR3 nucleotides read TGTGCCAGCAGCCAAGATCATATTTACGAGCAGTACTTC. The chain is built from TRBV4-2 and TRBJ2-7; no definite D call. Germline-derived CDR1 and CDR2 are LGHNA and YNFKEQ. This CDR3 region has 13 residues. Trimming removed 0 bases from V and 4 bases from J, with 7 bases in between.

This clonotype was found a few times. V and J are TRBV4-2 and TRBJ2-5, with 7 nucleotides matching TRBD1. The germline gives CDR1 LGHNA, CDR2 YNFKEQ. This CDR3 spans 19 amino acids. The J segment lost 5 bases and the V segment lost 4 bases, leaving 22 bases of the junction unmatched. CDR3 DNA: TGTGCCAGCAGCCCCCTGAGGGGGCGCGAGCTTCAAAGGGTGGAGACCCAGTACTTC. Translating it yields CASSPLRGRELQRVETQYF.

This chain uses TRBV7-9 with TRBJ1-2, with D unclear. With 1 base removed from V and 6 bases from J, the gap between germline ends came to 9 bases. The CDR3 consists of 13 residues. Germline loops: CDR1 SEHNR, CDR2 FQNEAQ (reference sequence). CDR3: CASSLGSVHGYTF. DNA of the CDR3: TGTGCCAGCAGCTTAGGGTCGGTCCATGGCTACACCTTC.

This clonotype was seen many times. CDR3: CSVARNTEAFF. The DNA of the CDR3 is TGCAGCGTTGCAAGGAACACTGAAGCTTTCTTT. The chain uses TRBV29-1 and TRBJ1-1, with D unclear. Germline loops: CDR1 SQVTM, CDR2 ANQGSEA. V lost 4 bases to trimming and J lost 1 base, with 4 bases between them. CDR3 size: 11 residues.

This clonotype has only a few counts. CDR3 loop: CASREDNRIQYF. The CDR3 DNA sequence: TGTGCCAGCCGTGAGGACAACCGGATTCAGTACTTC. The gene calls are TRBV28 and TRBJ2-4; perhaps TRBD1 as D (5 bases). Per germline, CDR1 MDHEN and CDR2 SYDVKM. The CDR3 contains 12 residues. V lost 8 bases to trimming and J lost 10 bases, with 15 bases between them.

This clonotype was found many times. This chain uses TRBV5-4 with TRBJ1-1, with D possibly being TRBD1 (5 bases). Germline assignment: CDR1 SGHNT and CDR2 YYREEE (reference sequence). V lost 0 bases, J lost 11 bases, and 14 bases lay in between. This CDR3 contains 13 residues. This CDR3 is CASSLGGSGRAFF. The DNA of the CDR3 is TGTGCCAGCAGCTTGGGGGGGTCCGGCCGGGCTTTCTTT.

The chain is built from TRBV4-1 and TRBJ2-7; TRBD1 agrees at 10 bases. CDR1 and CDR2 (germline): MGHRA, YSYEKL. CDR3 length equals 15 residues. V was clipped by 2 bases and J by 4 bases; unmatched bases: 5. The CDR3 is CASSQLWTGGYEQYF. The CDR3 nucleotides read TGCGCCAGCAGCCAATTATGGACAGGGGGGTACGAGCAGTACTTC.

This clonotype was detected only a few times. This chain links TRBV25-1 with TRBJ2-4, with D perhaps matching TRBD2 (5 bases). Germline V gives CDR1 MGHDK, CDR2 SYGVNS. Trimming removed 1 base at V and 5 bases at J, with 6 bases between. This CDR3 region has 13 residues. Here the CDR3 reads CASSESGENIQYF. DNA of the CDR3: TGTGCCAGCAGTGAATCCGGGGAAAACATTCAGTACTTC. Full variable domain (missing parts from reference TRBV25-1 and TRBJ2-4): EADIYQTPRYLVIGTGKKITLECSQTMGHDKMYWYQQDPGMELHLIHYSYGVNSTEKGDLSSESTVSRIRTEHFPLTLESARPSHTSQYLCASSESGENIQYFGAGTRLSVL.

On this clonotype itself: A much larger clone differs from this one at a single base, so this may be a read error. This chain joins TRBV9 and TRBJ1-1; tentatively, D is TRBD1 (6 bases). CDR1 and CDR2 from the germline V gene are SGDLS and YYNGEE. V was cut by 3 bases and J by 7 bases, with 16 bases left in between. The CDR3 length is 14 residues. The DNA for the CDR3 is TGTGCCAGCAGCGCGACCGGGGGGGCCCATGAAGCTTTCTTT. It specifies CASSATGGAHEAFF.

This clonotype occurred a few times. V gene TRBV7-9 combines with J gene TRBJ2-2; 8 bases agree with TRBD1. CDR1 is SEHNR, CDR2 FQNEAQ, per germline (reference sequence). V lost 8 bases, J lost 3 bases, and 8 bases stayed unmatched. This CDR3 spans 15 amino acids. CDR3 sequence (DNA): TGTGCCAGCCAGAAACGGACAGGGTACACCGGGGAGCTGTTTTTT. The encoded protein is CASQKRTGYTGELFF.

This clonotype was recorded a few times. The chain links TRBV6-5 to TRBJ2-5; D is ambiguous. The CDR3 consists of 16 residues. Trimming took 5 bases from V and 5 from J, leaving 21 bases between them. The germline CDR1 and CDR2 sequences are MNHEY and SVGAGI. The CDR3 reads CASSKNIPTPGETQYF. Here the CDR3 DNA reads TGTGCCAGCAGTAAAAATATCCCGACTCCCGGGGAGACCCAGTACTTC.

The CDR3 coding sequence is TGCGCCAGCAGCTTGTTAGGCTCCCCGAACACTGAAGCTTTCTTT. This sequence encodes CASSLLGSPNTEAFF. The J gene is TRBJ1-1, the V gene TRBV5-1; no clear D. Trimming took 1 base from V and 1 from J, leaving 11 bases between them. Germline CDR1 reads SGHRS; CDR2 reads YFSETQ. The CDR3 is made up of 15 amino acids. The full variable domain, rest sourced from reference TRBV5-1 and TRBJ1-1, is KAGVTQTPRYLIKTRGQQVTLSCSPISGHRSVSWYQQTPGQGLQFLFEYFSETQRNKGNFPGRFSGRQFSNSRSEMNVSTLELGDSALYLCASSLLGSPNTEAFFGQGTRLTVV.

This clonotype was picked up a small number of times. A much larger clone lies one base from this, so it may be a read error. The chain links TRBV7-9 to TRBJ2-1; D unresolved. The CDR3 is 12 amino acids. V was shortened by 1 base and J by 6 bases, with 4 bases between the two germline ends. Germline V gene lookup returns CDR1 SEHNR and CDR2 FQNEAQ (reference sequence). CDR3 amino acids: CASSLGFNEQFF. In DNA form, the CDR3 reads TGTGCCAGCAGCTTAGGGTTCAATGAGCAGTTCTTC.

The V call is TRBV5-6, the J call TRBJ1-2; D gene ambiguous. In germline, CDR1 is SGHDT, CDR2 YYEEEE. This CDR3 has 13 amino acids. Trimming removed 4 bases at V and 4 bases at J, with 11 bases between. In DNA, the CDR3 is TGTGCCAGCAGCATCGGACGTCCCTATGGCTACACCTTC. Amino acids: CASSIGRPYGYTF.

In its sample, this clonotype was seen a few times. This chain joins TRBV27 and TRBJ2-3, with 10 nucleotides matching TRBD1. V trimming: 5 bases; J trimming: 4 bases; junction bases outside the gene matches: 9. CDR3 length equals 16 residues. Germline V gene data show CDR1 as MNHEY and CDR2 as SMNVEV (reference sequence). CDR3 in amino acids: CASSADRGFSPDTQYF. DNA for the CDR3: TGTGCCAGCAGTGCGGACAGGGGGTTCTCTCCAGATACGCAGTATTTT.

This clonotype was counted many times. The J gene is TRBJ2-7, the V gene TRBV27; 8 bases map to TRBD2. The CDR3 spans 16 residues. Germline CDR1 MNHEY, CDR2 SMNVEV (reference sequence). Losses at the gene ends were 5 bases for V and 1 base for J; bases not matched to a gene: 10. CDR3 loop: CASSPFGGASSYEQYV. The CDR3 DNA reads TGTGCCAGCAGTCCGTTCGGGGGGGCCTCGTCCTACGAGCAGTACGTC.